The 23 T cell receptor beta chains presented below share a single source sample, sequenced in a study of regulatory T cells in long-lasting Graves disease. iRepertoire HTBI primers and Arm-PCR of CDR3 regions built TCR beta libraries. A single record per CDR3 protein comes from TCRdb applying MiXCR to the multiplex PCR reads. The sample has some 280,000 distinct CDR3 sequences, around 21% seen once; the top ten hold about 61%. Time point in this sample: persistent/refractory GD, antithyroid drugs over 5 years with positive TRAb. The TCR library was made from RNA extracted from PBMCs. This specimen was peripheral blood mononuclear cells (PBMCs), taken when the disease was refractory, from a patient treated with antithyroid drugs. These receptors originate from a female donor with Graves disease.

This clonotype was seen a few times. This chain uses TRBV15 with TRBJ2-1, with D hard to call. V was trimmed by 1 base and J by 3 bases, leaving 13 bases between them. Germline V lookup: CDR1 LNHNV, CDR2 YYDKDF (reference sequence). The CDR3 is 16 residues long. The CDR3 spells CATSRGTPFVYNEQFF. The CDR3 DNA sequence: TGTGCCACCAGCAGAGGTACTCCATTCGTCTACAATGAGCAGTTCTTC.

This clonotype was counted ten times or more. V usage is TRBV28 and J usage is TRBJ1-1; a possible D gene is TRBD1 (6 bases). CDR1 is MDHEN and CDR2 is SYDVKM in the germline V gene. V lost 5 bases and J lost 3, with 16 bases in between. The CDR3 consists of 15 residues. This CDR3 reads CASSPGGGGHTEAFF. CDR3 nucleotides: TGTGCCAGCAGTCCTGGCGGGGGGGGGCACACTGAAGCTTTCTTT.

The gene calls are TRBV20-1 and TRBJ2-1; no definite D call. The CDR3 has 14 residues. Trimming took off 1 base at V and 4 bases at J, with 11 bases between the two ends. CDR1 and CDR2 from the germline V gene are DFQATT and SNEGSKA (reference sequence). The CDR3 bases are TGCAGTGCTAGAGGTGGAATTCTATACAATGAGCAGTTCTTC. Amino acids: CSARGGILYNEQFF.

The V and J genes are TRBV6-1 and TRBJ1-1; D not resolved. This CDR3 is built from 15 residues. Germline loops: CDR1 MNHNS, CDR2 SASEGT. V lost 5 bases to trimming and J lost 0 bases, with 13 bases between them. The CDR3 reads CASSLVGYMNTEAFF. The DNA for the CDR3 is TGTGCCAGCAGTTTAGTAGGGTACATGAACACTGAAGCTTTCTTT.

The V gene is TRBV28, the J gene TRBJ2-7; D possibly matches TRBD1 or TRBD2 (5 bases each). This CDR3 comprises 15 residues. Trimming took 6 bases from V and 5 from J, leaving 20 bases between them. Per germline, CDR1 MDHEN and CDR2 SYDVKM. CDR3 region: CASSPTDVRGDEQYF. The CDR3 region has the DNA TGTGCCAGCAGCCCAACTGACGTCCGGGGCGACGAGCAGTACTTC.

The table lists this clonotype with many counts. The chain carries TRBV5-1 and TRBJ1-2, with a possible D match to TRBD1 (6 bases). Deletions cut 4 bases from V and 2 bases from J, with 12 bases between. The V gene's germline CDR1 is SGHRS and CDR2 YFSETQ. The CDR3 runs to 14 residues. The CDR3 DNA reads TGCGCCAGCAGCAGGACAGCTCTGAACTATGGCTACACCTTC. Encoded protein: CASSRTALNYGYTF.

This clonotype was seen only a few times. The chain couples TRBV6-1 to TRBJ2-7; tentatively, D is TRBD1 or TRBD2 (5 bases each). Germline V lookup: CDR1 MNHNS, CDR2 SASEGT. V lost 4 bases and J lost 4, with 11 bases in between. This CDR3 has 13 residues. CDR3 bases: TGTGCCAGCAGTGTCGAGGGGATTTACGAGCAGTACTTC. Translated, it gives CASSVEGIYEQYF.

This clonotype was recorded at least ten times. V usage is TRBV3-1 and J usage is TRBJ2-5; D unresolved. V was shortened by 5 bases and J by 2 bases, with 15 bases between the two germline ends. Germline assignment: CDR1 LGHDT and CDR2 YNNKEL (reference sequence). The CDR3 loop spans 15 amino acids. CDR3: CASSTTGPTQETQYF. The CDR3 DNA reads TGTGCCAGCAGCACGACTGGACCTACACAAGAGACCCAGTACTTC.

Written as DNA, the CDR3 is TGTGCCAGCAGTTACCTAGCGGACGAATCCTACGAGCAGTACTTC. It specifies CASSYLADESYEQYF. The rearrangement joins TRBV6-5 to TRBJ2-7, with 7 bases fitting TRBD2. The CDR3 totals 15 residues. Losses at the gene ends were 2 bases for V and 1 base for J; bases not matched to a gene: 5. Germline V gene data show CDR1 as MNHEY and CDR2 as SVGAGI.

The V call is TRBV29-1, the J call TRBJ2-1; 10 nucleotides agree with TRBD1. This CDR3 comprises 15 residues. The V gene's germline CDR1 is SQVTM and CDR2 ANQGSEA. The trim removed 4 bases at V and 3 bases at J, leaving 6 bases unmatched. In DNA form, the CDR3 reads TGCAGCGTTGCTTCCGGGACAGGGGTCTACAATGAGCAGTTCTTC. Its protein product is CSVASGTGVYNEQFF.

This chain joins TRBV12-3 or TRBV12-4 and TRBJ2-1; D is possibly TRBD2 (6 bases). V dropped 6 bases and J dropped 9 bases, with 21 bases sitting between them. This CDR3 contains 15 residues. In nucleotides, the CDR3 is TGTGCCAGCAGCGGAATACCTCTGGAGGGCGGTGAGCAGTTCTTC. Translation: CASSGIPLEGGEQFF.

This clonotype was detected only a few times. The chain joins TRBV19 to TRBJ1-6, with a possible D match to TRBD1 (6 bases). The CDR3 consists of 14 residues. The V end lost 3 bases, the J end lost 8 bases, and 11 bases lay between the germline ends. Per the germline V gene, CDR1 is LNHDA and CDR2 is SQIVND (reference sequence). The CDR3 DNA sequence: TGTGCCAGTAGTATGGACAGTGAACATTCACCCCTCCACTTT. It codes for CASSMDSEHSPLHF.

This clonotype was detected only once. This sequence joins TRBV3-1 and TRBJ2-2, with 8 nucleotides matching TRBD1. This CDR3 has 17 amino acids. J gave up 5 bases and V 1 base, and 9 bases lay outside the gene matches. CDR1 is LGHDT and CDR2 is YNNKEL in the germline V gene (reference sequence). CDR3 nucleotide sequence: TGTGCCAGCAGCCAAGGGTTGCAGGACAGGGCGACCGGGGAGCTGTTTTTT. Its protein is CASSQGLQDRATGELFF.

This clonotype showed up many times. The CDR3 sequence is CASSPQGRRNQPQHF. As DNA, the CDR3 is TGTGCCAGCAGTCCCCAAGGGCGGCGGAATCAGCCCCAGCATTTT. The rearrangement uses TRBV27 and TRBJ1-5; D is undetermined. Germline CDR1 MNHEY, CDR2 SMNVEV (reference sequence). Trimming shortened V by 5 bases and J by 4 bases, and 15 bases separated the two germline ends. The CDR3 extends over 15 amino acids.

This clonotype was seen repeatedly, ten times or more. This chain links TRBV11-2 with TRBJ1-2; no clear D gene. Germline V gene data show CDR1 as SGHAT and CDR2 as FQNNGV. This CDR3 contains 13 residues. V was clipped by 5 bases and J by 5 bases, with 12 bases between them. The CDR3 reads CASSPEGGYGYTF. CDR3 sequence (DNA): TGTGCCAGCAGCCCCGAGGGAGGATATGGCTACACCTTC.

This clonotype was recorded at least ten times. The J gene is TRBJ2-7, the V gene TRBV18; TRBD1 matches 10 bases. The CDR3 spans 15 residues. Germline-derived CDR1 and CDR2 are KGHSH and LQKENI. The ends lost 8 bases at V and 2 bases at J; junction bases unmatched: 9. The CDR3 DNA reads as TGTGCCAGCAGCCAGCCGGGACAGGGGACCTACGAGCAGTACTTC. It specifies CASSQPGQGTYEQYF.

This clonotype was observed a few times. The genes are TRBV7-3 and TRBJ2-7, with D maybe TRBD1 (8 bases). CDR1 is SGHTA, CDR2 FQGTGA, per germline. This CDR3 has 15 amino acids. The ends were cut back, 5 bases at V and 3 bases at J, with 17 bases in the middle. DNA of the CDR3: TGTGCCAGCAGCGCCACAGGGGGGGGAAACTACGAGCAGTACTTC. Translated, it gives CASSATGGGNYEQYF.

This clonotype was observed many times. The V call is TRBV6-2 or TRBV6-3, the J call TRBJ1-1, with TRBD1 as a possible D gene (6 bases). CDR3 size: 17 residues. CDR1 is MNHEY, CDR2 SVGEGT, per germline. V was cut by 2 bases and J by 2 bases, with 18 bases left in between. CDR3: CASSYPVDSEQNTEAFF. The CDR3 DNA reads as TGTGCCAGCAGTTACCCCGTGGACAGTGAGCAAAACACTGAAGCTTTCTTT.

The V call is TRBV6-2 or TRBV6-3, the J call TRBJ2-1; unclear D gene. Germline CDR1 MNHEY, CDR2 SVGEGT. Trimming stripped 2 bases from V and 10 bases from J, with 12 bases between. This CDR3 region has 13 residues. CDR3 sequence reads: CASSYALPYEQFF. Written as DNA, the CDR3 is TGTGCCAGCAGTTACGCCTTACCCTACGAGCAGTTCTTC.

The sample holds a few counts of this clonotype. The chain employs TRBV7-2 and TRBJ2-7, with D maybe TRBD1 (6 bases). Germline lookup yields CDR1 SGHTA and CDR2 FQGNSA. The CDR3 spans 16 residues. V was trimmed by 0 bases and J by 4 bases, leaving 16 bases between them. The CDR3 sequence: CASSLARTEGLYEQYF. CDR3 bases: TGTGCCAGCAGCTTAGCGCGGACAGAAGGGTTGTACGAGCAGTACTTC.

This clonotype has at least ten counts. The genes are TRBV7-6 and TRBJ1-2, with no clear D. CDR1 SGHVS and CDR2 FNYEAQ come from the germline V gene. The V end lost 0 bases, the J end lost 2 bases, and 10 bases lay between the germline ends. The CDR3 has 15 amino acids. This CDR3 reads CASSLARGSNYGYTF. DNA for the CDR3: TGTGCCAGCAGCTTAGCTCGGGGAAGCAACTATGGCTACACCTTC.

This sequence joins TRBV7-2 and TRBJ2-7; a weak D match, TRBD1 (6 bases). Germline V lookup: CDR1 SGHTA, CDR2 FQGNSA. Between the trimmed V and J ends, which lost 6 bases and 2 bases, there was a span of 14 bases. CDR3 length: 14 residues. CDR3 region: CASRVDRPPYEQYF. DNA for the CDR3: TGTGCCAGCAGAGTCGACAGGCCCCCCTACGAGCAGTACTTC.

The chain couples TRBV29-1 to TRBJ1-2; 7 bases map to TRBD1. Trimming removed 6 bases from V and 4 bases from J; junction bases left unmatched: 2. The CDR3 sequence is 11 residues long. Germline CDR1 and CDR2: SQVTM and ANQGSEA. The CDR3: CSVNRGYGYTF. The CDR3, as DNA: TGCAGCGTGAACAGGGGCTATGGCTACACCTTC.